Following are 9 T cell receptor beta chains from one sample sequenced in a study of regulatory T cells in long-lasting Graves disease. Relying on iRepertoire HTBI primers and Arm-PCR of CDR3 regions, the team built TCR beta libraries. TCRdb reprocessed the multiplex PCR reads with MiXCR, giving one entry per CDR3 protein. This table has 250,000 to 300,000 distinct CDR3 sequences, 18% appearing once. The time point is: newly diagnosed GD, antithyroid drugs for less than 3 months. The TCR library was prepared using RNA isolated from PBMCs. These sequences were also reported in another study, on T cells in Graves' hyperthyroidism and ophthalmopathy.

The sample consisted of peripheral blood mononuclear cells (PBMCs), taken at new diagnosis, from a patient treated with antithyroid drugs. All receptors derive from a woman in her 30s with Graves disease.

This clonotype was counted ten times or more. J is TRBJ1-6 and V is TRBV9; TRBD1 matches at 9 bases. CDR1 and CDR2 from the germline V gene are SGDLS and YYNGEE. With V trimmed by 2 bases and J by 9 bases, 6 bases remained unmatched. This CDR3 spans 15 amino acids. CDR3 sequence reads: CASSVGQGIGSPLHF. In nucleotides, the CDR3 is TGTGCCAGCAGCGTCGGACAGGGGATCGGTTCACCCCTCCACTTT.

Turning to this clonotype: This is likely an artifact of a read error, given a far larger clone one base away. The chain links TRBV12-3 or TRBV12-4 to TRBJ2-1, with TRBD1 matching over 8 bases. The tail of the sequence fits TRBJ2-5 better, so the J call may be wrong. The CDR3 runs 17 residues. The CDR3 DNA follows: TGTGCCAGCACCCCCCGAGGCGGGACAGGTTTGATGGGGACCCAGTACTTC. This translates into CASTPRGGTGLMGTQYF.

Many counts were recorded for this clonotype. This chain connects TRBV11-1 to TRBJ2-6; D remains ambiguous. Germline V gene data show CDR1 as SGHAT and CDR2 as FQDESV (reference sequence). The ends were cut back, 4 bases at V and 0 bases at J, with 10 bases in the middle. The length of the CDR3 is 16 residues. CDR3: CASSSYGLSGANVLTF. CDR3 sequence (DNA): TGTGCCAGCAGCTCATACGGGCTCTCTGGGGCCAACGTCCTGACTTTC.

CDR3 protein: CASSLETGRTDTQYF. The CDR3 DNA is TGCGCCAGCAGCTTGGAGACAGGGCGGACAGATACGCAGTATTTT. J is TRBJ2-3 and V is TRBV5-1; TRBD1 matches at 7 bases. CDR3 length: 15 amino acids. The germline gives CDR1 SGHRS, CDR2 YFSETQ. V dropped 0 bases and J dropped 3; count of bases not matched to a gene: 4. Drawing the rest from reference TRBV5-1 and TRBJ2-3, the complete variable domain is KAGVTQTPRYLIKTRGQQVTLSCSPISGHRSVSWYQQTPGQGLQFLFEYFSETQRNKGNFPGRFSGRQFSNSRSEMNVSTLELGDSALYLCASSLETGRTDTQYFGPGTRLTVL.

This rearrangement joins TRBV2 to TRBJ1-6; D might be TRBD1 (5 bases). This CDR3 spans 13 amino acids. Germline CDR1 SNHLY, CDR2 FYNNEI. Trimming pared 7 bases from V and 7 bases from J, leaving 11 bases between. CDR3 amino acids: CASKEGRNSPLHF. The CDR3 coding sequence is TGTGCCAGCAAGGAGGGGCGGAATTCACCCCTCCACTTT.

Notes on this clonotype: A much larger clone sits a single nucleotide away, making a read error possible. The chain carries TRBV7-9 and TRBJ2-7; no clear D. The CDR3 extends over 14 amino acids. V gave up 4 bases and J gave up 2 bases, with 12 bases separating them. CDR1 is SEHNR and CDR2 is FQNEAQ in the germline V gene (reference sequence). The CDR3 reads CASSSPDATYEQYF. CDR3 in DNA: TGTGCCAGCAGCTCCCCCGACGCTACCTACGAGCAGTACTTC.

Points on this clonotype: This could be a read error, since a much larger clone is one nucleotide away. This sequence joins TRBV11-2 and TRBJ2-5, with 7 bases fitting TRBD1. The CDR3 is 15 residues long. CDR1 is SGHAT and CDR2 is FQNNGV in the germline V gene. The CDR3 DNA reads TGCGCCAGCAGCATCCGAACAGGGGCCCAAGAGACCCAGTACTTC. It yields the protein CASSIRTGAQETQYF.

This clonotype was recorded a few times. The chain carries TRBV9 and TRBJ1-2; D is perhaps TRBD1 (6 bases). In germline, CDR1 is SGDLS, CDR2 YYNGEE. V lost 4 bases to trimming and J lost 8 bases, with 24 bases between them. This CDR3 has 16 residues. The CDR3 coding sequence is TGTGCCAGCAGCCCCCTGGCAGCGCCGGGGGCCTTCGGCTACACCTTC. This codes for CASSPLAAPGAFGYTF.

This clonotype was seen many times. This rearrangement joins TRBV10-3 to TRBJ2-3; D is possibly TRBD1 (5 bases). The CDR3 sequence is 14 residues long. Germline V gene data show CDR1 as ENHRY and CDR2 as SYGVKD. Trimming cost V 3 bases and J 1 base, with 8 bases left between them. The CDR3 nucleotides read TGTGCCATCAGTGAACCAGGGCGCACAGATACGCAGTATTTT. This gives the protein CAISEPGRTDTQYF.